This T cell receptor (beta chain) was identified during a study of cytomegalovirus exposure and HLA in healthy donors. Study background: A data release that came early held about 89 million unique TCRs from HLA-typed donors.

Germline V gene lookup returns CDR1 ENHRY and CDR2 SYGVKD. Deletions cut 0 bases from V and 3 bases from J, with 15 bases between. The CDR3 is made up of 17 amino acids. Primers for the PCR totalled 60 Vbeta and 13 Jbeta. Clones were sequenced by immunoSEQ multiplex PCR, and TCRdb holds only the in-frame ones, with some missing. Here the sample spans approximately 280,000 clones, about 90% being singletons. There are a few counts of this clone. This sequence was found in a woman aged 18-35 years in good health and CMV-seronegative. V gene TRBV10-3 combines with J gene TRBJ1-5, with D perhaps matching TRBD1 (5 bases). The sequenced sample consisted of PBMCs. CDR3 region: CAISESKGPGDNQPQHF. CDR3 DNA sequence: TGTGCCATCAGTGAGTCGAAAGGGCCGGGGGACAATCAGCCCCAGCATTTT.